Following are 25 T cell receptor beta chains from one sample sequenced in a study of cytomegalovirus exposure and HLA in healthy donors. Researchers ran the PCR with 60 Vbeta and 13 Jbeta primers. This table comes from immunoSEQ multiplex PCR, and its TCRdb copy is limited to in-frame clones, with some not included. This sample carries about 83,000 clones, with 3.5% to 4% going to the ten biggest clones. The specimen was PBMCs. These receptors were obtained from a man aged 18-30 years in good health and CMV-seropositive.

J is TRBJ1-4 and V is TRBV11-1; tentatively, D is TRBD1 (5 bases). Trimming removed 5 bases from V and 5 bases from J, with 12 bases in between. The CDR3 spans 14 residues. Germline CDR1 and CDR2: SGHAT and FQDESV (reference sequence). The CDR3 protein is CASSLDSLNEKLFF. The CDR3 nucleotides are TGTGCCAGCAGCCTAGACAGTTTAAATGAAAAACTGTTTTTT.

Written as DNA, the CDR3 is TGCGCCAGCAGCTTGGGCGGGGCGGGTTTTCAGCCCCAGCATTTT. It translates to CASSLGGAGFQPQHF. The J gene is TRBJ1-5, the V gene TRBV5-1, with a weak D call TRBD1 (5 bases). Looked up from germline, CDR1 is SGHRS and CDR2 is YFSETQ. The CDR3 is 15 amino acids. Deletions cut 0 bases from V and 6 bases from J, with 13 bases between.

The J gene is TRBJ2-1, the V gene TRBV5-4; 7 bases fit TRBD2. After removal of 3 bases from V and 7 bases from J, the junction contained 13 bases not matched to a gene. Germline CDR1 reads SGHNT; CDR2 reads YYREEE (reference sequence). The CDR3 runs 16 residues. This chain's CDR3 is CASSWGPSGVSNEQFF. The CDR3 DNA is TGTGCCAGCAGCTGGGGCCCCAGCGGGGTCTCTAATGAGCAGTTCTTC.

The chain links TRBV19 to TRBJ2-5; D is uncertain. The CDR3 is 12 amino acids. With 3 bases removed from V and 11 bases from J, the gap between germline ends came to 13 bases. Germline-derived CDR1 and CDR2 are LNHDA and SQIVND (reference sequence). The CDR3 coding sequence is TGTGCCAGTAGTATCGTCCAGTCGGAGCAGTACTTC. Translating it yields CASSIVQSEQYF.

The chain recombines TRBV7-4 with TRBJ2-7; D is ambiguous. Trimming removed 1 base from V and 0 bases from J, with 13 bases in between. Germline CDR1 is SGHVT and CDR2 is SQSDAQ. The CDR3 length is 16 residues. CDR3 region: CASSLGSLDFSYEQYF. The CDR3 nucleotides read TGTGCCAGCAGCTTAGGGAGTCTAGACTTCTCCTACGAGCAGTACTTC.

The chain is built from TRBV6-1 and TRBJ2-5; 9 bases fit TRBD1. Germline lookup yields CDR1 MNHNS and CDR2 SASEGT. This CDR3 has 14 residues. The J segment lost 5 bases and the V segment lost 8 bases, leaving 9 bases of the junction unmatched. DNA of the CDR3: TGTGCCAGCCGGTCCGGGACAGGGTCGGAGACCCAGTACTTC. It encodes CASRSGTGSETQYF.

This chain links TRBV27 with TRBJ2-5; D unresolved. The germline V gene has CDR1 MNHEY and CDR2 SMNVEV (reference sequence). The CDR3 covers 11 residues. Trimming left V 6 bases short and J 7 bases short, with 9 bases between. The CDR3 region has the DNA TGTGCCAGCAGAAGGCTAGGGACCCAGTACTTC. It codes for CASRRLGTQYF.

The CDR3 reads CASSSYRDRAWGYTF. Here the CDR3 DNA reads TGTGCCAGCAGCTCCTACCGGGACAGGGCTTGGGGCTACACCTTC. The chain has TRBV11-2 and TRBJ1-2; TRBD1 matches 9 bases. Germline V CDR1 and CDR2: SGHAT, FQNNGV. The CDR3 totals 15 residues. The trim removed 4 bases at V and 8 bases at J, leaving 11 bases unmatched.

About this clone: Different DNA sequences within this sample yield the same CDR3. This sequence joins TRBV19 and TRBJ2-7; maybe TRBD2 (6 bases). Germline CDR1 reads LNHDA; CDR2 reads SQIVND (reference sequence). The ends were cut back, 3 bases at V and 1 base at J, with 10 bases in the middle. The CDR3 covers 14 residues. The CDR3 loop reads CASSIGGGSYEQYF. CDR3 bases: TGTGCCAGTAGTATCGGGGGAGGTTCCTACGAGCAGTACTTC.

This chain joins TRBV5-6 and TRBJ2-7, with D hard to call. The CDR3 runs 13 residues. Trimming left V 4 bases short and J 3 bases short, with 11 bases between. Germline CDR1 reads SGHDT; CDR2 reads YYEEEE. The DNA for the CDR3 is TGTGCCAGCAGCCGAACGGTATACTACGAGCAGTACTTC. Translated, it gives CASSRTVYYEQYF.

The chain carries TRBV28 and TRBJ2-7; TRBD1 might be the D (5 bases). Between the trimmed V and J ends, which lost 2 bases and 2 bases, there was a span of 10 bases. The germline CDR1 and CDR2 sequences are MDHEN and SYDVKM. This CDR3 is built from 14 residues. The CDR3: CASSLTGEAYEQYF. CDR3 DNA: TGTGCCAGCAGTTTAACAGGCGAAGCCTACGAGCAGTACTTC.

The V call is TRBV5-6, the J call TRBJ1-6; 9 bases are shared with TRBD1. Trimming at V came to 6 bases and at J to 7 bases, leaving 5 bases not matched to a gene. Germline V lookup: CDR1 SGHDT, CDR2 YYEEEE. The CDR3 has 14 amino acids. The CDR3 region has the DNA TGTGCCAGCACCGTACAGGGGGCAAATTCACCCCTCCACTTT. It translates to CASTVQGANSPLHF.

The rearrangement links TRBV10-2 to TRBJ2-7, with a weak D call TRBD1 (6 bases). Trimming left V 4 bases short and J 0 bases short, with 10 bases between. This CDR3 contains 14 residues. Germline V gene data show CDR1 as WSHSY and CDR2 as SAAADI. Here the CDR3 DNA reads TGCGCCAGCAGTGGGATAGGGGGCTCCTACGAGCAGTACTTC. It specifies CASSGIGGSYEQYF.

This sequence joins TRBV6-5 and TRBJ2-5; tentatively, D is TRBD1 (5 bases). Germline CDR1 is MNHEY and CDR2 is SVGAGI. V lost 2 bases, J lost 9 bases, and 16 bases lay in between. There are 14 residues in the CDR3. Here the CDR3 DNA reads TGTGCCAGCAGTTACGGCCAGGGATTCGCGGCCCAGTACTTC. Its protein is CASSYGQGFAAQYF.

The rearrangement uses TRBV19 and TRBJ1-1; 9 nucleotides align to TRBD1. The length of the CDR3 is 15 residues. Trimming took 3 bases from V and 5 from J; bases not matched to a gene: 7. The V gene's germline CDR1 is LNHDA and CDR2 SQIVND (reference sequence). The DNA of the CDR3 is TGTGCCAGTAGTATTTTAAAGGGACAGGGAACTGAAGCTTTCTTT. Encoded protein: CASSILKGQGTEAFF.

This chain links TRBV29-1 with TRBJ1-1; the D is unclear. The germline V gene has CDR1 SQVTM and CDR2 ANQGSEA. The CDR3 runs to 14 residues. Between the trimmed V and J ends, which lost 4 bases and 3 bases, there was a span of 15 bases. CDR3 loop: CSVGAGTPYTEAFF. The CDR3 DNA reads TGCAGCGTTGGGGCTGGCACCCCGTACACTGAAGCTTTCTTT.

The V and J genes are TRBV18 and TRBJ1-3; D call uncertain. V lost 2 bases and J 2 bases, leaving 16 bases between the germline ends. The germline CDR1 and CDR2 sequences are KGHSH and LQKENI. This CDR3 region has 17 residues. The CDR3: CASSPDRELRPGNTIYF. The CDR3 region has the DNA TGTGCCAGCTCACCAGATAGGGAGCTACGACCTGGAAACACCATATATTTT.

This chain uses TRBV28 with TRBJ2-7; 15 bases line up with TRBD2. This CDR3 has 17 amino acids. The germline CDR1 and CDR2 sequences are MDHEN and SYDVKM. J lost 0 bases, V lost 6 bases, and 6 bases had no gene match. CDR3 DNA: TGTGCCAGCAGGCCCGGGACTAGCGGGGGGAGCTCCTACGAGCAGTACTTC. Translation: CASRPGTSGGSSYEQYF.

The chain uses TRBV7-9 and TRBJ2-1; no reliable D call. V was trimmed by 5 bases and J by 7 bases, leaving 12 bases between them. The CDR3 contains 13 residues. Germline values: CDR1 SEHNR, CDR2 FQNEAQ (reference sequence). The chain's CDR3 is CASSLRPENEQFF. In nucleotides, the CDR3 is TGTGCCAGCAGCCTTCGACCGGAGAATGAGCAGTTCTTC.

V and J are TRBV13 and TRBJ2-7; TRBD1 aligns across 10 bases. The CDR3 is made up of 16 amino acids. The germline V gene encodes CDR1 PRHDT and CDR2 FYEKMQ (reference sequence). V gave up 5 bases and J gave up 7 bases; unmatched junction bases: 14. Here the CDR3 reads CASSQGQGWGEGEQYF. CDR3 in DNA: TGTGCCAGCAGCCAGGGACAGGGGTGGGGTGAAGGGGAGCAGTACTTC.

The chain combines TRBV6-1 with TRBJ1-4, with 7 bases fitting TRBD1. The CDR3 contains 15 residues. V was pared by 4 bases and J by 7 bases, with 9 bases of the junction left unmatched. Germline V gives CDR1 MNHNS, CDR2 SASEGT. CDR3 DNA sequence: TGTGCCAGCAGTGGCACTCTCGAGGGGGCTGAAAAACTGTTTTTT. It encodes CASSGTLEGAEKLFF.

The chain combines TRBV9 with TRBJ1-6; 10 bases are shared with TRBD1. The CDR3 loop spans 16 amino acids. V gave up 0 bases and J gave up 7 bases; unmatched junction bases: 4. Germline CDR1 and CDR2: SGDLS and YYNGEE. CDR3 sequence (DNA): TGTGCCAGCAGCGTAGGACAGGGGGCTAGGAATTCACCCCTCCACTTT. Translated: CASSVGQGARNSPLHF. Based on the CDR3 plus reference TRBV9 and TRBJ1-6, the full variable domain is DSGVTQTPKHLITATGQRVTLRCSPRSGDLSVYWYQQSLDQGLQFLIQYYNGEERAKGNILERFSAQQFPDLHSELNLSSLELGDSALYFCASSVGQGARNSPLHFGNGTRLTVT.

The J gene is TRBJ2-1, the V gene TRBV19; TRBD2 aligns across 7 bases. The CDR3 runs to 14 residues. With 7 bases clipped from V and 4 bases from J, the junction kept 7 bases outside the gene matches. CDR1 is LNHDA, CDR2 SQIVND, per germline (reference sequence). The CDR3 DNA reads TGTGCCAGTACGGCTAGCGGACCTTACAATGAGCAGTTCTTC. Translation: CASTASGPYNEQFF.

The chain has TRBV27 and TRBJ2-1, with TRBD1 as a possible D gene (5 bases). The germline V and J ends were trimmed by 1 base and 9 bases, with 7 bases remaining between them. In germline, CDR1 is MNHEY, CDR2 SMNVEV (reference sequence). The CDR3 is 12 residues long. CDR3 DNA sequence: TGTGCCAGCAGTTTATATGGGGCTGAGCAGTTCTTC. Amino acid sequence: CASSLYGAEQFF.

J is TRBJ1-2 and V is TRBV4-1; TRBD1 is a possible D gene (5 bases). V lost 0 bases to trimming and J lost 1 base, with 9 bases between them. Germline CDR1 is MGHRA and CDR2 is YSYEKL. CDR3 length equals 15 residues. CDR3 sequence (DNA): TGCGCCAGCAGCCAAGATCCAGGGTTTAACTATGGCTACACCTTC. Residues: CASSQDPGFNYGYTF.